A single sample gave rise to the 27 T cell receptor beta chains below, sequenced in a study of blood T cells in healthy people across ages. A sample-barcoded 5' primer and a J-beta primer mix were used in a second PCR of about 6 to 11 cycles. TCRdb re-derived calls from the 5' RACE reads in MiXCR, one entry per CDR3 protein. This table has some 880,000 distinct CDR3 sequences, roughly 35% appearing once. The sample consisted of blood. Receptors originate from a man between 18 and 29 years old in good health.

This clonotype was seen repeatedly, ten times or more. The chain employs TRBV28 and TRBJ2-3; 9 bases are shared with TRBD1. The germline V gene has CDR1 MDHEN and CDR2 SYDVKM. The trim removed 6 bases at V and 2 bases at J, leaving 6 bases unmatched. The CDR3 has 15 residues. CDR3 DNA sequence: TGTGCCAGCAGCCCGGGGACAGGGAACACAGATACGCAGTATTTT. Its translation: CASSPGTGNTDTQYF.

This clonotype was seen a handful of times. A much larger clone differs by one base, so this may be a read error. CDR3 nucleotides: TGCGCCAGCGGCTTCACTAGCGGGGGTTACGAGCAGTACTTC. This translates into CASGFTSGGYEQYF. The rearrangement joins TRBV5-1 to TRBJ2-5, with 11 bases lining up with TRBD2. The J call may be wrong; the DNA end is better matched by TRBJ2-7. This CDR3 region has 14 residues. Germline lookup yields CDR1 SGHRS and CDR2 YFSETQ.

This clonotype was detected a few times. The rearrangement links TRBV29-1 to TRBJ2-2; no firm D call. Germline assignment: CDR1 SQVTM and CDR2 ANQGSEA. Trimming took off 4 bases at V and 4 bases at J, with 7 bases between the two ends. The CDR3 consists of 12 residues. The CDR3 loop is CSVGSSTGELFF. In DNA, the CDR3 is TGCAGCGTTGGGTCTAGCACCGGGGAGCTGTTTTTT.

The chain employs TRBV2 and TRBJ1-2; 11 nucleotides line up with TRBD1. The CDR3 has 14 amino acids. Germline assignment: CDR1 SNHLY and CDR2 FYNNEI. V lost 5 bases and J lost 7; bases outside the gene matches: 6. The CDR3 sequence is CASSPRTGGLGYTF. The CDR3 nucleotides read TGTGCCAGCAGTCCCCGGACAGGGGGCCTTGGCTACACCTTC.

As concerns this clonotype: Possible read error: a much larger clone is one base away. The V call is TRBV3-1, the J call TRBJ2-1, with 7 positions matching TRBD1. CDR1 and CDR2 (germline): LGHDT, YNNKEL (reference sequence). The CDR3 has 17 amino acids. With V trimmed by 0 bases and J by 7 bases, 12 bases remained unmatched. The CDR3 DNA follows: TGTGCCAGCAGCCAAGAAATATGGGGGACAGAACCTAATGAGCAGTTCTTC. It specifies CASSQEIWGTEPNEQFF.

The table lists this clonotype with a few counts. The genes are TRBV6-2 or TRBV6-3 and TRBJ2-7; D is uncertain. Germline CDR1 reads MNHEY; CDR2 reads SVGEGT. The CDR3 loop spans 12 amino acids. V lost 6 bases, J lost 4 bases, and 10 bases lay in between. The CDR3, as DNA: TGTGCCAGCAGGGCTGGCGAGTACGAGCAGTACTTC. Its protein is CASRAGEYEQYF.

A note on this clonotype: This may be a read error: a much more frequent sequence differs by one nucleotide. V usage is TRBV14 and J usage is TRBJ2-5, with a weak D call TRBD1 (7 bases). Germline-derived CDR1 and CDR2 are SGHDN and FVKESK. V was cut by 8 bases and J by 11 bases, with 27 bases left in between. This CDR3 region has 15 residues. CDR3 coding DNA: TGTGCCAGCGGACTATCGGGGACAGCTATCAATGAGCAGTACTTC. Translated: CASGLSGTAINEQYF.

This clonotype was detected a few times. The gene calls are TRBV12-5 and TRBJ2-7; 7 bases agree with TRBD1. After removal of 0 bases from V and 2 bases from J, the junction contained 7 bases not matched to a gene. Germline V CDR1 and CDR2: LGHNT, FRNRAP. CDR3 length: 16 amino acids. In DNA, the CDR3 is TGTGCTAGTGGTTTGGTAGGGCAGGGGGTCCCCTACGAGCAGTACTTC. It translates to CASGLVGQGVPYEQYF.

Notes on this clonotype: At one of its ends the junction is not consistent with the germline gene, which may arise from a read error. The chain combines TRBV12-3 or TRBV12-4 with TRBJ2-3; 9 bases are a match to TRBD2. The CDR3 totals 15 residues. The CDR3, as DNA: TGTGCCAGCAGTTTACTAGCGGGGCGAGCAGATATGCAGTATTTT. Translating gives CASSLLAGRADMQYF.

The chain links TRBV2 to TRBJ2-3, with TRBD2 matching 11 bases. The CDR3 extends over 19 amino acids. The ends lost 4 bases at V and 1 base at J; junction bases unmatched: 13. CDR1 SNHLY and CDR2 FYNNEI come from the germline V gene. CDR3 in DNA: TGTGCCAGCAGTGGAGGTGAAGGGACTAGCGGAAAAGGCACAGATACGCAGTATTTT. It specifies CASSGGEGTSGKGTDTQYF.

The J gene is TRBJ2-1, the V gene TRBV5-1, with 10 bases lining up with TRBD1. The V segment lost 8 bases and the J segment 2 bases; nucleotides outside the gene matches: 4. Germline V gene lookup returns CDR1 SGHRS and CDR2 YFSETQ. The CDR3 length is 14 residues. The CDR3 region is CASSTGGAYNEQFF. In nucleotides, the CDR3 is TGCGCCAGTTCGACAGGGGGCGCCTACAATGAGCAGTTCTTC.

This clonotype was recorded many times. CDR3 DNA: TGCAGCGTCCTGGACCTGAATGAGCAGTTCTTC. Translating gives CSVLDLNEQFF. The chain couples TRBV29-1 to TRBJ2-1; D not certain. The CDR3 length is 11 residues. Germline-derived CDR1 and CDR2 are SQVTM and ANQGSEA. Deletions cut 6 bases from V and 7 bases from J, with 10 bases between.

This chain links TRBV5-4 with TRBJ1-1, with 9 bases fitting TRBD1. Germline trimming cut 4 bases from V and 6 bases from J; bases unmatched to any gene: 7. This CDR3 has 14 amino acids. Germline V gives CDR1 SGHNT, CDR2 YYREEE (reference sequence). CDR3 coding DNA: TGTGCCAGCAGCCTGACAGGGGGGATTGCTGAAGCTTTCTTT. This gives the protein CASSLTGGIAEAFF.

This clonotype was found a few times. The chain recombines TRBV12-3 or TRBV12-4 with TRBJ1-5; D unresolved. This CDR3 is built from 13 residues. Between the trimmed V and J ends, which lost 6 bases and 9 bases, there was a span of 15 bases. The CDR3 loop reads CASSLSEGRPQHF. CDR3 coding DNA: TGTGCCAGCAGCCTATCCGAAGGGCGGCCCCAGCATTTT.

V usage is TRBV12-3 or TRBV12-4 and J usage is TRBJ2-3; TRBD2 matches 10 bases. This CDR3 comprises 16 residues. V dropped 4 bases and J dropped 1; count of bases not matched to a gene: 5. The DNA of the CDR3 is TGTGCCAGCAGTTCTTTTCTAGCGGGGGGCACAGATACGCAGTATTTT. Protein product: CASSSFLAGGTDTQYF.

Only a few counts were recorded for this clonotype. The J gene is TRBJ1-2, the V gene TRBV7-2; D unresolved. Trimming took off 5 bases at V and 4 bases at J, with 14 bases between the two ends. CDR1 and CDR2 (germline): SGHTA, FQGNSA. The CDR3 is made up of 14 amino acids. CDR3 protein: CASSHAPILYGYTF. For the CDR3, the DNA is TGTGCCAGCAGCCACGCTCCGATCCTCTATGGCTACACCTTC.

On this clonotype itself: Possible read error: a much larger clone is one base away. V usage is TRBV20-1 and J usage is TRBJ2-7; D gene uncertain. V was pared by 5 bases and J by 3 bases, with 14 bases between. This CDR3 has 13 amino acids. CDR1 and CDR2 (germline): DFQATT, SNEGSKA (reference sequence). CDR3 protein: CSAFLSGVYEQYF. CDR3 nucleotide sequence: TGCAGTGCTTTCCTTTCTGGGGTCTACGAGCAGTACTTC.

This clonotype was counted between two and nine times. The CDR3 nucleotides are TGTGCCAGCAGTCCAAGAGGAGCAGGGGGGAACACTGAAGCTTTCTTT. Translation gives CASSPRGAGGNTEAFF. The gene calls are TRBV4-2 and TRBJ1-1, with 7 nucleotides matching TRBD1. The CDR3 covers 16 residues. J lost 1 base, V lost 6 bases, and 11 bases had no gene match. Germline V gives CDR1 LGHNA, CDR2 YNFKEQ.

The rearrangement joins TRBV5-5 to TRBJ2-2; D is perhaps TRBD2 (5 bases). This CDR3 contains 15 residues. With 0 bases removed from V and 3 bases from J, the gap between germline ends came to 9 bases. Germline lookup yields CDR1 SGHKS and CDR2 YYEKEE (reference sequence). As DNA, the CDR3 is TGTGCCAGCAGCTTGGGCCAGGACTACACCGGGGAGCTGTTTTTT. Its translation is CASSLGQDYTGELFF.

The chain has TRBV7-6 and TRBJ1-5; perhaps TRBD1 as D (5 bases). Germline V gives CDR1 SGHVS, CDR2 FNYEAQ. Trimming removed 1 base at V and 6 bases at J, with 22 bases between. The CDR3 spans 18 residues. The CDR3 DNA follows: TGTGCCAGCAGCTTAGGTATTGGTGGGGCGAAAGCCCCTCAGCCCCAGCATTTT. Protein: CASSLGIGGAKAPQPQHF.

The genes are TRBV9 and TRBJ1-2; D unclear. V lost 4 bases, J lost 4 bases, and 17 bases lay in between. The CDR3 totals 15 residues. Germline assignment: CDR1 SGDLS and CDR2 YYNGEE. CDR3 amino acids: CASSTSGVGGYGYTF. DNA of the CDR3: TGTGCCAGCAGCACGAGCGGGGTAGGAGGCTATGGCTACACCTTC.

This clonotype was observed many times. J is TRBJ2-1 and V is TRBV5-1; D ambiguous. This CDR3 contains 12 residues. The V and J ends lost 4 bases and 7 bases respectively, with 9 bases between them. Germline CDR1 SGHRS, CDR2 YFSETQ. Here the CDR3 DNA reads TGCGCCAGCAGCCCGAAAAAAAATGAGCAGTTCTTC. It specifies CASSPKKNEQFF.

Notes on this clonotype: This may arise from a read error, as a much more abundant clone is one base away. This rearrangement joins TRBV28 to TRBJ2-3; 9 nucleotides match TRBD1. Germline CDR1 reads MDHEN; CDR2 reads SYDVKM. The CDR3 extends over 15 amino acids. Trimming removed 10 bases from V and 3 bases from J; junction bases left unmatched: 11. CDR3 region: CANRGDRGGTDTQYF. The CDR3 coding sequence is TGTGCCAACAGGGGAGACAGGGGGGGAACAGATACGCAGTATTTT.

There are a few counts of this clonotype. The chain recombines TRBV5-1 with TRBJ2-1; D not certain. Trimming took off 3 bases at V and 5 bases at J, with 15 bases between the two ends. The CDR3 consists of 15 residues. Germline V CDR1 and CDR2: SGHRS, YFSETQ. The CDR3 is CASSSAASPNNEQFF. Written as DNA, the CDR3 is TGCGCCAGCAGCTCTGCGGCCTCCCCCAACAATGAGCAGTTCTTC.

The chain has TRBV29-1 and TRBJ2-1, with D perhaps TRBD1 (6 bases). V was clipped by 7 bases and J by 4 bases, with 14 bases between them. CDR1 SQVTM and CDR2 ANQGSEA come from the germline V gene. The CDR3 has 13 residues. CDR3 region: CSEQTGLYNEQFF. DNA for the CDR3: TGCAGCGAGCAGACAGGCCTATACAATGAGCAGTTCTTC.

The CDR3 DNA follows: TGCAGCGTTGAAGATATAGGCAGGGGCGAACACTTCTATGGCTACACCTTC. Amino acid sequence: CSVEDIGRGEHFYGYTF. The V and J genes are TRBV29-1 and TRBJ1-2, with D possibly TRBD1 on 6 matching bases. The germline V gene has CDR1 SQVTM and CDR2 ANQGSEA. Trimming stripped 0 bases from V and 4 bases from J, with 21 bases between. This CDR3 is 17 amino acids long.

There are a few counts of this clonotype. The genes are TRBV6-5 and TRBJ1-5; the match to TRBD1 covers 8 bases. Losses at the gene ends were 4 bases for V and 0 bases for J; bases not matched to a gene: 5. This CDR3 contains 16 residues. CDR1 is MNHEY, CDR2 SVGAGI, per germline. Here the CDR3 reads CASSSQGGDSNQPQHF. Here the CDR3 DNA reads TGTGCCAGCAGTTCACAGGGGGGCGATAGCAATCAGCCCCAGCATTTT.